A single TCR beta chain is shown here with its context. Its antigen is currently not known. No base qualities exist here, and no much larger clone lies one base off it. The data stem from a study of cytomegalovirus exposure and HLA in healthy donors (dated by TCRdb to the late 2010s). About the study as a whole: An earlier analysis of approximately 640 of the donors reported about 250 Gb of sequence data and about 100 million unique TCR beta sequences from about 200 million T cells. Roughly 300 gigabases of sequencing data and around 90 million unique TCR sequences made up an early release that covered approximately 650 HLA-typed donors. The genetic ancestry cluster associated with self-reported Caucasian donors included 81% of the roughly 380 genotyped donors. The aim of the study was to test whether cataloging public T cell receptors could identify signatures of past pathogen exposure. Using immunosequencing, the study profiled T cell repertoires from 500 to 800 subjects and related those repertoires to cytomegalovirus serostatus. A separate validation cohort of 100 to 150 different subjects was used in addition to the roughly 670-subject first cohort. To predict cytomegalovirus infection status, the study brought together high-throughput TCR immunosequencing, statistical association of individual TCRs with disease status, and machine learning. To study patterns of TCR occurrence, a later analysis re-analyzed previously published TCR beta repertoires from hundreds of donors and added high-resolution HLA genotyping. The later analysis used no new phenotypic data to find candidate immune exposures, relying instead on TCR beta sequences and their occurrence across donors. An earlier analysis of approximately 630 of the donors applied high-throughput TCR beta sequencing to assess whether each TCR beta V gene segment acted as functional or pseudogenic. Donor age, sex, ethnicity and CMV serostatus were compiled together with the repertoire data. A later genetic analysis used genome-wide SNP genotypes for about three fifths of the 666 donors, treating that subset as a discovery cohort. Every repertoire in the discovery cohort had been generated on one and the same sequencing platform. HLA typing covered class I and class II loci at four-digit resolution. The number of typed donors differed by locus: roughly 629-640 for A, B, C, DRB1 and DQB1; approximately 530 for DQA1; some 610 for DPA1; and 400 to 480 for DPB1. About five DR-DQ haplotypes were handled as single units for association and clustering, since linkage in the cohort was strong. On average, 235,054 unique TCR beta nucleotide sequences were sequenced per donor among about 400 genotyped donors of the cohort, with 15% to 20% of those sequences being non-productive. The paper's findings and limits, for the study overall: A later analysis reported that several top co-occurrence clusters appeared linked to parvovirus B19, influenza, CMV and Epstein-Barr virus. Across donors, most TCR sequences were observed very rarely, whereas some public TCRs were present in many individuals. CMV serostatus was the only immune exposure information available for the cohort. When HLA alleles, especially DR and DQ, strongly co-occurred, attributing TCR associations to individual alleles was difficult. In vitro tests confirmed that a few of the cytomegalovirus-associated TCR beta chains recognize cytomegalovirus antigens. According to a later analysis, most CMV-associated TCR beta chains appeared to be HLA-restricted, and the HLA associations seemed to be driven largely by CMV exposure. In a later analysis, HLA-associated TCR beta chains showed more clonal expansion and lower generation probabilities than non-associated chains that were equally common. Because counts were too low, roughly 16 rarely observed V segments, including chromosome 9 orphons, were left out of the earlier analysis of 500 to 650 of the donors. A later analysis associated 17,000 or so TCR beta sequences with specific HLA alleles at a false discovery rate of 0.05. Broadly in line with IMGT annotations, most TCR beta V segments showed up in productive rearrangements about 87% or about 30% of the time in an earlier analysis of 450 to 600 of the donors. The authors suggested that the approach could potentially be extended to other disease states and immunological phenotypes. The classifier was reported to diagnose cytomegalovirus status with high specificity and sensitivity in both the original cohort and the validation cohort. Correlated functional status among segregating V segments might be attributable to linkage disequilibrium, but an unknown experimental factor could not be ruled out. Because HLA typing was missing for some donors at each locus, association tests included only the typed subset. Roughly uniform sequencing depth across donors was assumed in presence/absence analyses, although this assumption may not hold. A later genetic analysis associated a missense DCLRE1C variant with V-gene and J-gene trimming of TCR beta chains, and an independent cohort replicated the association. The cohort was sequenced for TCR beta chains only, and without alpha or paired-chain data the features that could be detected were limited. The sequencing pipeline was judged likely to have produced a cluster of highly shared sequence variants as a technical artifact. A total of 150 or so TCR beta chains were listed by the study as associated with cytomegalovirus. Some IMGT-functional V segments, including TRBV6-2 and TRBV6-3, could not be told apart with the 87-base-pair reads, so those segments were excluded. According to a later analysis, TCR association rates differed among HLA loci, with DRB1 alleles showing the most associated TCRs and HLA-C alleles showing the fewest. A further reported finding was that TCR beta sequences accurately predicted the HLA-A and HLA-B alleles for most subjects in the first cohort. A later genetic analysis reported fewer N-insertions in productive TCRs among donors in an Asian-associated ancestry cluster than the roughly 700-donor mean.

The CDR3, from cysteine to phenylalanine, totals 16 residues. The only DNA kept is the CDR3, 48 bases in frame from the first base. V loses 6 bases of germline sequence and J loses 0 bases, and the interval between the two ends is 17 bases. CDR1 SNHLY and CDR2 FYNNEI are derived from the germline V gene. Receptor amplification or capture employed the immunoSEQ multiplex PCR assay. For the multiplex PCR, a mixture combining 60 forward primers for TCR Vbeta segments and 13 reverse primers for TCR Jbeta segments was used. The CDR3 region of rearranged TCR beta genes was amplified from genomic DNA with a multiplex PCR assay. Amplified TCR beta libraries were sequenced as 87-base-pair reads on the Illumina HiSeq System. The source study handled its data this way. Across the 670 or so repertoires, a later analysis counted tens of millions of unique TCR beta chains, approximately 10 million of which were shared by at least two donors. A nearest-neighbor algorithm error-corrected the raw reads and collapsed the reads into unique sequences, merging closely related sequences to remove PCR and sequencing errors. To assign V, D and J gene segments, CDR3 sequences were aligned to IMGT reference sequences. For a sequence to be retained, a match of at least six nucleotides to both a V gene segment and a J gene segment was required. A rearrangement was called productive if the CDR3 had no stop codons and remained in frame with V and J, and every other rearrangement was called non-productive. Following IMGT convention, CDR3 was defined as the stretch from the second conserved V-encoded cysteine to the conserved J-encoded phenylalanine. In an earlier analysis of around 640 of the donors, sequences lacking an unambiguous match to a single V gene segment were excluded. In an earlier analysis of roughly 500 of the donors, V segments were called functional above 56.7% productive rearrangements and were called segregating when the between-donor standard deviation exceeded 5%. To diagnose cytomegalovirus status from the catalog of TCR beta chain sequences, a statistical classification framework was built. In a later analysis, V and J genes were assigned by comparing TCR nucleotide sequences against IMGT/GENE-DB human TR gene sequences. Using the TCRdist pipeline, a later analysis assigned CDR3 sequences along with most-parsimonious VDJ recombination scenarios. In a later analysis, every TCR beta chain was defined by the combination of its CDR3 amino acid sequence and its V-gene family, and reads without a unique V-gene family were dropped. As a way to deal with suspected cross-contamination and a sequencing artifact, a later analysis dropped 500 to 700 nucleotide sequences that were highly shared and had low generation probability. In a later analysis, a clonal expansion index for each public chain was calculated from normalized within-repertoire ranks of inferred template counts. Generation probabilities in a later analysis came from a VDJ recombination model fitted to out-of-frame rearrangements, and those results were checked against IGoR. Hypergeometric tests were used in a later analysis to score TCR-TCR, TCR-HLA and TCR-CMV co-occurrence, with a repertoire-size bias correction applied to the TCR pairs. A later analysis estimated false discovery rates by permuting HLA or CMV assignments 20 times. A later analysis grouped co-occurring TCRs with DBSCAN, adding TCRdist sequence similarity when clustering within HLA-allele-positive subsets. Co-occurrence clustering excluded repertoires with fewer than 30,000 or more than 120,000 public chains, plus five with anomalous nucleotide sharing. TCRdb stores this immuneACCESS table with in-frame sequences only. Part of the clones is absent; in the studies checked, under half of the shortfall reflects unresolved V genes, and no reason is known for the rest. Clone size and the V and J calls come from that table; the DNA yielded D and trimming. Within this sample are about 150,000 clones, with around three quarters of them counted one time only. The ten largest clonotypes hold about 3.4% of the sample.

In total, roughly 670 healthy bone marrow donors made up the cohort. Cohort members were all nominally healthy when sampled, although unrecorded immune exposures were likely present. The donor was CMV seronegative and belonged to the group of 352 seronegative cohort members. A peripheral blood sample was collected from each donor, and TCR beta sequencing was performed on peripheral blood mononuclear cells. Genomic DNA extraction from the blood cell samples was performed with the Qiagen DNeasy Blood Extraction Kit. The receptor chain draws on TRBV2 and TRBJ2-5, with TRBD2 as a weak D call on 7 bases. This clonotype was obtained from a male donor in good health and CMV-seronegative. Sample: PBMCs. Here is the DNA: TGTGCCAGCAGGAGGGGGGGTCTTCCGTACCAAGAGACCCAGTACTTC. Translation gives CASRRGGLPYQETQYF.